The rows below give T cell receptor beta chains drawn from one sample of a study of T cell responses to AZD1222 COVID-19 vaccine. Sequencing used immunoSEQ multiplex PCR; TCRdb keeps in-frame clones, though not all of them. The sample holds under 200,000 clones, just over 90% seen once. Sequencing used peripheral blood, obtained 28 days after the second dose of the MenACWY control vaccine. The receptors stem from an adult who received the MenACWY meningococcal vaccine as a control. Each CDR3 is given with its conserved first and last residue. Each record gives: J gene, V gene, clone size, D gene, CDR3 DNA, CDR3 protein. D genes are given only for firm matches. Clone size appears in some rows only: once, few, many, or a class for an expanded clone.

TRBJ2-1	TRBV24-1	-	TRBD2	TGTGCCACCAGTGGATTACTAGCGGTTGACAATGAGCAGTTCTTC	CATSGLLAVDNEQFF
TRBJ2-1	TRBV5-1	once	-	TGCGCCAGCAGCTTTCTAGTAGACAATGAGCAGTTCTTC	CASSFLVDNEQFF
TRBJ1-6	TRBV18	-	-	TGTGCCAGCTCTCTTATAGGGGCTAGCTCCTATAATTCACCCCTCCACTTT	CASSLIGASSYNSPLHF
TRBJ1-5	TRBV15	-	TRBD1	TGTGCCACCAGATATGGGGGACAGGGGGCGCAGCCCCAGCATTTT	CATRYGGQGAQPQHF
TRBJ2-1	TRBV6-2/TRBV6-3	-	-	TGTGCCAGCAGTTACTCGATCGCACCCTCCTACAATGAGCAGTTCTTC	CASSYSIAPSYNEQFF
TRBJ2-1	TRBV4-1	few	TRBD2	TGCGCCAGCAGCCGCCTAGCGGGAGCGGCCAATGAGCAGTTCTTC	CASSRLAGAANEQFF
TRBJ2-2	TRBV9	-	-	TGTGCCAGCAGCCCCGGAGGGGGGCCGAACACCGGGGAGCTGTTTTTT	CASSPGGGPNTGELFF
TRBJ1-2	TRBV5-1	-	TRBD1	TGCGCCAGCAGCTTGGATGAGGGGGCGAACTATGGCTACACCTTC	CASSLDEGANYGYTF
TRBJ2-3	TRBV7-6	-	TRBD2	TGTGCCAGCAGCTTAAAATTAAAGGCTAGCGGGGCAGATACGCAGTATTTT	CASSLKLKASGADTQYF
TRBJ1-3	TRBV9	-	-	TGTGCCAGCAGCGTGGCGGACAGAACGGCATCTGGAAACACCATATATTTT	CASSVADRTASGNTIYF